This T cell receptor beta chain was identified during a study of blood T cell repertoires in COVID-19. J lost 3 bases, V lost 2 bases, and 6 bases had no gene match. Looked up from germline, CDR1 is MNHNS and CDR2 is SASEGT. This CDR3 spans 17 amino acids. Under the authors' procedure: Cell counts per sample came from amplifying reference gene primers. TCRdb's copy holds only in-frame clones and misses some; the assay was immunoSEQ multiplex PCR. The D gene and trimming were derived from the DNA, and the V and J assignments and clone size from that table. The repertoire holds roughly 290,000 clones, with 85% as singletons.

The sequence came from a woman aged 50 to 65 with active or convalescent COVID-19. Sequenced input: peripheral blood. The genes are TRBV6-1 and TRBJ2-5; 13 positions match TRBD2. The CDR3 DNA reads TGTGCCAGCAGTGAACAACGACTAGCGGGAGGAAAAGAGACCCAGTACTTC. Translating gives CASSEQRLAGGKETQYF.